Listed below are T cell receptor beta chains from one sample, sequenced in a study of cytomegalovirus exposure and HLA in healthy donors. The repertoire was sequenced with immunoSEQ multiplex PCR; TCRdb's copy has only in-frame clones and lacks some. The sample carries almost 200,000 clones, 85% recorded once. The sequenced material came from PBMCs. These receptors were taken from a woman aged 50 to 60 in good health and CMV-seronegative. Each CDR3 is given with its conserved first and last residue. A D gene is named only where the DNA matches it firmly. Size tells how often a clone was seen (once, few, many) or the class of an expanded clone, and some rows leave it out.

d_call j_call v_call clone_size cdr3_nt cdr3_aa
TRBD2 TRBJ2-2 TRBV7-2 . TGTGCCAGCGAAACTACCGGGAGGAGTGCCGGGGAGCTGTTTTTT CASETTGRSAGELFF
. TRBJ1-1 TRBV6-5 . TGTGCCAGCCGGTGGGCCCGGGGCACTGAAGCTTTCTTT CASRWARGTEAFF
TRBD2 TRBJ2-1 TRBV18 . TGTGCCAGCTCACCAAGGACTAGCGGGAGCAATGAGCAGTTCTTC CASSPRTSGSNEQFF
. TRBJ2-3 TRBV18 . TGTGCCAGCTCACCAAACCAGGGGTACACAGATACGCAGTATTTT CASSPNQGYTDTQYF
TRBD1 TRBJ1-6 TRBV7-9 once TGTGCCAGCAGCTTAGTGGGACAGGGAACGAATTCACCCCTCCACTTT CASSLVGQGTNSPLHF
TRBD2 TRBJ2-7 TRBV11-2 . TGTGCCAGCAGCTTCGGGCTAGCGGGAGGTGCACAAGAGCAGTACTTC CASSFGLAGGAQEQYF
TRBD2 TRBJ2-3 TRBV7-2 . TGTGCCAGCAGCGCTCCGGGACTAGCGGGAGGGCCGGGAGATACGCAGTATTTT CASSAPGLAGGPGDTQYF
TRBD2 TRBJ2-5 TRBV7-8 . TGTGCCAGCAGCTTCGGACTAGCGGGAGGAGGGGAGACCCAGTACTTC CASSFGLAGGGETQYF
. TRBJ1-5 TRBV28 . TGTGCCAGCAGTTTTTCAGATTATAGCAATCAGCCCCAGCATTTT CASSFSDYSNQPQHF
. TRBJ1-1 TRBV25-1 . TGTGCCAGCAGTGAATTGGATGGGAGGGAAGCTTTCTTT CASSELDGREAFF
. TRBJ1-1 TRBV19 . TGTGCCAGTAGTATTCGCGGGGCCGGAACTGAAGCTTTCTTT CASSIRGAGTEAFF
TRBD2 TRBJ2-3 TRBV5-5 . TGTGCCTGGGGGCTAGCGGGAGGGCCAGGTACGCAGTATTTT CAWGLAGGPGTQYF
TRBD1 TRBJ1-2 TRBV27 . TGTGCCAGCAGTCTCGACAGGGTGGCTAACTATGGCTACACCTTC CASSLDRVANYGYTF
TRBD2 TRBJ2-2 TRBV19 . TGTGCCAGTAGTATTGTAGCGGGTCCCGGGGAGCTGTTTTTT CASSIVAGPGELFF
TRBD2 TRBJ2-1 TRBV5-4 . TGTGCCCTTGGGACTAGCGGGAGCCGTTCCTACAATGAGCAGTTCTTC CALGTSGSRSYNEQFF
. TRBJ1-1 TRBV2 . TGTGCCAGCAGTGAAGAAGTCAGGGGTGGATCGGGAGCTTTCTTT CASSEEVRGGSGAFF
TRBD2 TRBJ2-1 TRBV25-1 . TGTGCCAGCACCGGGTTGAGCGGGAGGGTTGTCGATGAGCAGTTCTTC CASTGLSGRVVDEQFF
. TRBJ1-2 TRBV15 . TGTGCCATCGGAGGATCTGGCTATGGCTACACCTTC CAIGGSGYGYTF
TRBD1 TRBJ1-1 TRBV4-1 . TGCGCCAGCAGCCAAGATTTACAGGGGAGCACTGAAGCTTTCTTT CASSQDLQGSTEAFF
. TRBJ2-7 TRBV2 . TGTGCCAGCACCCTGACAGGCTACGAGCAGTACTTC CASTLTGYEQYF
TRBD2 TRBJ2-1 TRBV15 . TGTGCCACCAGCAGAGATCCAGTGGGGGGGTTTTTGGGTGAGCAGTTCTTC CATSRDPVGGFLGEQFF
TRBD2 TRBJ2-1 TRBV7-8 few TGTGCCAGCAGGGAGCGGGGGCTGAACAATGAGCAGTTCTTC CASRERGLNNEQFF